The sequence of this T cell receptor (beta chain) was determined in a study of monozygotic twins with cystic fibrosis (dated by TCRdb to the early 2020s). Background on the whole study: Barcoded libraries were prepared with about 14 PCR cycles from three micrograms of fragmented DNA. Made up mostly of children and adolescents, the cohort included ten female and six male twin pairs ranging in age from 2.0 to 36.4 years, with a median of roughly 9 years. Twins were ranked among 850 to 1,100 cohort participants for weight-for-height and FEVPerc (FEV1 disease centile) on the day of blood sampling. Data for three of the twin pairs had previously been reported in another context. To gauge how much genetics shapes V and J gene usage, the researchers compared TCR beta repertoires both within and across 16 monozygotic twin pairs who have cystic fibrosis.

The twin pairs came from the European Cystic Fibrosis Twin and Sibling Study Cohort, a cohort that recruited patients from 158 CF clinics across 14 European countries. Both zygosity and CFTR genotype were checked in-house, and zygosity was tested with multiplex PCR across nine short tandem repeat loci. Each twin gave a peripheral blood sample, and clinical parameters were documented on that same day of blood sampling. Genomic DNA was isolated from peripheral blood cells with phenol/chloroform and kept in TE buffer at 4 degrees C. CDR1 and CDR2 (SGHDT, YYEEEE) derive from the germline V gene. Cut back by 0 bases and 3 bases, the V and J ends lie 13 bases apart. The CDR3 contains 16 residues, cysteine and phenylalanine counted. The entry retains the CDR3 DNA only, 48 bases that are in frame from base 1. TCR beta CDR3 regions were amplified by multiplex PCR using the immunoSEQ immune profiling system, following the manufacturer's instructions. An Illumina NextSeq system was used for sequencing. As for how the authors treated the data: Sequence data were processed on the immunoSEQ Analyzer platform, and clonality was computed as the square root of Simpson's index of productive rearrangements. V and J usage similarity was measured by Jensen-Shannon distance, and CDR3 generation probabilities were computed with OLGA. Shared CDR3 sequences were searched in the immuneACCESS database (August 2020) and in VDJdb (December 2020). Entries here come from immuneACCESS through TCRdb and include only in-frame sequences with V and J called. Some clones fail to appear in such tables; in the studies checked, an unresolved V gene covers under half of the shortfall, and the cause of the remainder is unknown. V and J calls and clone size are copied from that table; D and trimming were computed from the DNA. The sample includes 30,000 or so clones, with over 60% observed a single time. The top ten clones comprise roughly 0.72% of the sample.

The full study reports these points: In 13 of 16 pairs, V gene usage most closely resembled the co-twin's, and the same held for J usage in 8 of 16 pairs, a pattern suggesting genetic constraints. Only a small cohort was studied, and no association of shared CDR3 numbers with age, concordance or disease severity was found. Nucleotide-identical clonotype sharing was significantly higher within monozygotic CF twin pairs than between unrelated CF individuals (P = 0.000026, Mann-Whitney). Simpson clonality tended to be low (median roughly 0.0098), which suggests a naive-dominated repertoire, although clonality was higher in the most severely affected patients.

This clone was seen only a few times. Its cognate antigen has yet to be identified. No base-level quality is on record; no much larger clone is a single base apart. Sequences were obtained from blood. This sequence originates from a girl aged 10-17 years with cystic fibrosis. The chain was built from TRBV5-6 and TRBJ1-5, and TRBD1 may be the D gene, going by 5 matching bases. The CDR3 protein: CASSLGGRLTNQPQHF. The nucleotide sequence reads TGTGCCAGCAGCTTGGGGGGCAGGCTCACCAATCAGCCCCAGCATTTT.